The entry below gives a single T cell receptor beta chain sequence along with its context. Its antigen is not identified. This sample was included in a study of regulatory T cells in long-lasting Graves disease. Regarding the study as a whole: Less diverse TCR repertoires were seen in persistent Graves' patients than in newly diagnosed ones.

Time point of the sample: newly diagnosed GD, antithyroid drugs for less than 3 months. Preparation of the TCR library used RNA extracted from PBMCs. The patients were drawn from one endocrinology department in Xi'an, China. The authors built TCR beta libraries using iRepertoire HTBI primers and Arm-PCR of CDR3 regions. TCRdb re-derived calls from the multiplex PCR reads in MiXCR, one entry per CDR3 protein. This table has roughly 510,000 distinct CDR3 sequences, 16% appearing once. Trimming removed 3 bases from V and 0 bases from J, with 6 bases in between. This CDR3 comprises 15 residues. Germline lookup yields CDR1 SEHNR and CDR2 FQNEAQ (reference sequence). These data were also reused for a study on T cells in Graves' hyperthyroidism and ophthalmopathy. As reported in that work: With a duration under 2 months, the hyperthyroidism was newly diagnosed in patients aged 18 to 65. First-round RT-PCR with HTBI primers amplified the TCR CDR3 region.

Here the sequenced sample was peripheral blood mononuclear cells (PBMCs), taken at new diagnosis, from a patient treated with antithyroid drugs. This chain uses TRBV7-9 with TRBJ2-6; D is undetermined. This clonotype was obtained from a man between 18 and 35 years old with Graves disease. In DNA, the CDR3 is TGTGCCAGCAGCTTGAGCAGCTCTGGGGCCAACGTCCTGACTTTC. Protein: CASSLSSSGANVLTF.